This record concerns one T cell receptor beta chain sequence. Its antigen is still unknown. V gave up 7 bases and J gave up 4 bases; unmatched junction bases: 9. CDR3 size: 14 residues. CDR1 and CDR2 from the germline V gene are LNHDA and SQIVND (reference sequence). These data come from a study of shared clonotypes between healthy human individuals. Study-level information: Per donor, CD8 memory used one plate, CD8 naive used two, CD4 memory used three and CD4 naive used three. Study-wide findings and caveats: Sampling involved blood alone; tissue repertoires likely differ.

Assay: immunoSEQ multiplex PCR; the TCRdb copy retains only in-frame clones and omits some. The sample has over a million clones, roughly 74% seen once. The rearrangement links TRBV19 to TRBJ1-1; 7 nucleotides line up with TRBD1. Sample: memory CD4+ T cells from PBMCs. Subset noted: CD45RA-negative fraction. This sequence originates from a young man in good health. Some clones in this sample may be carry-over from other donors' samples. CDR3 nucleotides: TGTGCCAGTATACAGGGGTGGGGAGGCACTGAAGCTTTCTTT. This encodes CASIQGWGGTEAFF.